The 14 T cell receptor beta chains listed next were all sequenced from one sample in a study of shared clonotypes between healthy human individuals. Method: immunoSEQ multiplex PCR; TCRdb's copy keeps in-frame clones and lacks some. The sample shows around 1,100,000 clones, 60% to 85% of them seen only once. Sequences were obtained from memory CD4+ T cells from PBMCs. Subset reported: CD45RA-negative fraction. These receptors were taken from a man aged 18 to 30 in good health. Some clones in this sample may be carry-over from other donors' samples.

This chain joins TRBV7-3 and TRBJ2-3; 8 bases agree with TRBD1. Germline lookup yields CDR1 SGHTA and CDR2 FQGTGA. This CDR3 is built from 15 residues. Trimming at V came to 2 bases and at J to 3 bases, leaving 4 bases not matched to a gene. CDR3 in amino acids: CASSLQGARTDTQYF. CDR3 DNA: TGTGCCAGCAGCTTACAGGGGGCCCGGACAGATACGCAGTATTTT. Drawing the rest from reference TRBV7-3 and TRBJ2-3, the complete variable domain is GAGVSQTPSNKVTEKGKYVELRCDPISGHTALYWYRQSLGQGPEFLIYFQGTGAADDSGLPNDRFFAVRPEGSVSTLKIQRTERGDSAVYLCASSLQGARTDTQYFGPGTRLTVL.

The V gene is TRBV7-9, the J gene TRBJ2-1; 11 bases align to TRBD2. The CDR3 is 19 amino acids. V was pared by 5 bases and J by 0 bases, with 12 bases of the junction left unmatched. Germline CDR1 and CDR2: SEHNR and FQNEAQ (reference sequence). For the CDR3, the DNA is TGTGCCAGCAGCCCATTAGCGGGAGGGCCTGGGAGCTCCTACAATGAGCAGTTCTTC. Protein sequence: CASSPLAGGPGSSYNEQFF.

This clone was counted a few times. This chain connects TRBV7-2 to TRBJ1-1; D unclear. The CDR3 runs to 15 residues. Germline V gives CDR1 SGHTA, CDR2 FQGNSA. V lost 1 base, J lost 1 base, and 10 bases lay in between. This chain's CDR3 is CASSLGIGQNTEAFF. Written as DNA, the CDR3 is TGTGCCAGCAGCTTAGGGATCGGTCAGAACACTGAAGCTTTCTTT.

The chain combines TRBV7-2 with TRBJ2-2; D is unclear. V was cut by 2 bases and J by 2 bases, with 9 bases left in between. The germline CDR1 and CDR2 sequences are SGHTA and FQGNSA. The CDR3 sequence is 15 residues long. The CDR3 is CASSLKAVNTGELFF. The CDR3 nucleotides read TGTGCCAGCAGCTTAAAGGCGGTTAACACCGGGGAGCTGTTTTTT.

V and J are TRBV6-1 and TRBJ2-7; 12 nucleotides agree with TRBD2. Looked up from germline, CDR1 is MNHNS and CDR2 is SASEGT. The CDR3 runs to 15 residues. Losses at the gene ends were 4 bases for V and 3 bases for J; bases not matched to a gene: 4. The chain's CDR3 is CASSAQLAGGYEQYF. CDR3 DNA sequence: TGTGCCAGCAGTGCCCAACTAGCGGGGGGCTACGAGCAGTACTTC.

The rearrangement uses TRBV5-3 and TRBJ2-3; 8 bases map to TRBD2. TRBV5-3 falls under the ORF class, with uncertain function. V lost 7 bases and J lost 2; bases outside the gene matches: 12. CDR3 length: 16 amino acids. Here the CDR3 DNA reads TGTGCCAGAGGCCTGGCGGTGCGGGAGGTCACAGATACGCAGTATTTT. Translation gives CARGLAVREVTDTQYF.

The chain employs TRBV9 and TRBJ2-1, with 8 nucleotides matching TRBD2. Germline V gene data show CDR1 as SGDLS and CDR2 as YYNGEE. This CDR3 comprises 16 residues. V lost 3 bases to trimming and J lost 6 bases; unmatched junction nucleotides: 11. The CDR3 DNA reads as TGTGCCAGCAGCGCCCATAGCGGGATCAGCGGCAATGAGCAGTTCTTC. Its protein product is CASSAHSGISGNEQFF.

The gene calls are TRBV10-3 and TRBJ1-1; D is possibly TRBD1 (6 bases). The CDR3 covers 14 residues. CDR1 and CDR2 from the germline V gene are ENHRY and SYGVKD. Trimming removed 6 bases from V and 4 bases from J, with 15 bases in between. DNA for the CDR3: TGTGCCATCAGCCCCGACACAGGGACCACTGAAGCTTTCTTT. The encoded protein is CAISPDTGTTEAFF.

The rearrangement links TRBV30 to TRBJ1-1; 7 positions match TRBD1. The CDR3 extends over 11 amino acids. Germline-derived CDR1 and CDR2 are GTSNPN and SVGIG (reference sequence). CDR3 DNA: TGTGAGGGACAGAGAAACACTGAAGCTTTCTTT. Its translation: CEGQRNTEAFF.

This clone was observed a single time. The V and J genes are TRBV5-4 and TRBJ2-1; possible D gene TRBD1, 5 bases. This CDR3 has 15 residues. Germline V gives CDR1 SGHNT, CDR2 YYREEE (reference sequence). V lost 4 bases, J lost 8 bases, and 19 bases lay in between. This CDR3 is CASSPTQAKGHEQFF. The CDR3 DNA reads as TGTGCCAGCAGCCCCACGCAGGCGAAGGGGCATGAGCAGTTCTTC.

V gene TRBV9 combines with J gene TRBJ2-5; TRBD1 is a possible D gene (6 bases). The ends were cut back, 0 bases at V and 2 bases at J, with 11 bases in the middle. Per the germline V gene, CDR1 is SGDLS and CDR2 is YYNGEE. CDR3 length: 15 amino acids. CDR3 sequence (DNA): TGTGCCAGCAGCGTAGGGTGGCAGGGGCAAGAGACCCAGTACTTC. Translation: CASSVGWQGQETQYF.

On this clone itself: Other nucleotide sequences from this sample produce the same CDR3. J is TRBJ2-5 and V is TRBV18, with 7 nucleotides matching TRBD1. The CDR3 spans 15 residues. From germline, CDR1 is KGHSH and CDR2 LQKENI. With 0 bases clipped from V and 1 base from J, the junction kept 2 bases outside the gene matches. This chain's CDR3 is CASSPPGTVQETQYF. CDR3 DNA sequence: TGTGCCAGCTCACCACCCGGGACAGTCCAAGAGACCCAGTACTTC.

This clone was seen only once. The CDR3 DNA is TGTGCCAGCAGGGATACGGGGGCAGGCACAGATACGCAGTATTTT. Protein product: CASRDTGAGTDTQYF. V gene TRBV27 combines with J gene TRBJ2-3; the D gene could be TRBD1 or TRBD2 (6 bases each). Germline CDR1 MNHEY, CDR2 SMNVEV (reference sequence). With 6 bases removed from V and 1 base from J, the gap between germline ends came to 14 bases. CDR3 length: 15 amino acids.

In DNA, the CDR3 is TGTGCCAGCAGTCCTCTAACCTGGACGGAGTTAAATCAGCCCCAGCATTTT. This sequence encodes CASSPLTWTELNQPQHF. V is TRBV28 and J is TRBJ1-5; no firm D call. The CDR3 is 17 amino acids. In germline, CDR1 is MDHEN, CDR2 SYDVKM. Trimming took off 5 bases at V and 4 bases at J, with 21 bases between the two ends.